This T cell receptor beta chain was retrieved from a study of shared clonotypes between healthy human individuals. For the study at large: Every donor yielded three CD4 naive, three CD4 memory, two CD8 naive and one CD8 memory plate. Study-level findings and limits: Estimated richness values were generally larger in naive subsets than in memory subsets.

With 4 bases clipped from V and 2 bases from J, the junction kept 3 bases outside the gene matches. Germline lookup yields CDR1 SQVTM and CDR2 ANQGSEA. The CDR3 has 13 residues. Concerning this clone: The antigen is not known.

Naive CD8 cells lacked CD45RO, underwent positive selection for CCR7 and left out terminally differentiated effector memory CD45RA+ cells. Produced via immunoSEQ multiplex PCR; TCRdb's table is partial and in-frame only. The sample records approximately 2,000,000 clones, around 93% being singletons. The chain joins TRBV29-1 to TRBJ2-5; TRBD2 aligns across 8 bases. The sequencing sample was made of naive CD8+ T cells from PBMCs. This sequence originates from a man between 18 and 29 years old in good health. Some clones in this sample may be carry-over from other donors' samples. This CDR3 is CSVVAGLQETQYF. The CDR3 DNA reads as TGCAGCGTTGTAGCGGGGCTGCAAGAGACCCAGTACTTC.